One sample yielded the 27 T cell receptor beta chains listed below, sequenced in a study of OX40 agonist ivuxolimab in advanced cancers. The library was obtained by the immunoSEQ multiplex PCR assay. TCRdb stores this immuneACCESS table with in-frame sequences only. Part of the clones is absent; in the studies checked, under half of the shortfall reflects unresolved V genes, and no reason is known for the rest. The sample records more than 65,000 clones, more than 75% of which are singletons. Jointly, the top ten make up under 20% of the sample. Sequences were derived from CD4+ or CD8+ T cells sorted from blood, sampled in a trial of the OX40 agonist ivuxolimab. The receptors here all came from an adult with an advanced solid tumor such as melanoma, head and neck, liver or kidney cancer.

The chain is built from TRBV21-1 and TRBJ2-7; TRBD1, as called in the table, went unchecked against the DNA. TRBV21-1 represents a pseudogene. This CDR3 has 14 residues. CDR3 sequence: CASSKPGQDYEQYF. DNA for the CDR3: TGTGCCAGCAGCAAACCGGGACAGGACTACGAGCAGTACTTC.

The V call is TRBV27, the J call TRBJ2-7, with D uncertain. Germline V lookup: CDR1 MNHEY, CDR2 SMNVEV (reference sequence). V lost 2 bases and J 5 bases, leaving 4 bases between the germline ends. The CDR3 sequence is 11 residues long. The CDR3 DNA follows: TGTGCCAGCAGTTTAGGAAACGAGCAGTACTTC. This gives the protein CASSLGNEQYF.

The CDR3 region is CASNRDSAAFF. The CDR3 DNA is TGTGCCAGCAACCGAGACAGTGCGGCTTTCTTT. The V gene is TRBV6-5, the J gene TRBJ1-1; D might be TRBD1 (5 bases). Trimming shortened V by 7 bases and J by 11 bases, and 14 bases separated the two germline ends. CDR3 length: 11 amino acids. The germline V gene encodes CDR1 MNHEY and CDR2 SVGAGI.

The chain joins TRBV7-6 to TRBJ2-5; D might be TRBD1 (5 bases). Germline loops: CDR1 SGHVS, CDR2 FNYEAQ. There are 13 residues in the CDR3. The V gene lost 5 bases and the J gene lost 5 bases, with 12 bases spanning the gap. As DNA, the CDR3 is TGTGCCAGCAGCAGCAGGGTTGGCGAGACCCAGTACTTC. This codes for CASSSRVGETQYF.

This sequence joins TRBV5-1 and TRBJ1-2; D might be TRBD1 (6 bases). Germline lookup yields CDR1 SGHRS and CDR2 YFSETQ. The CDR3 length is 15 residues. The V and J ends lost 7 bases and 5 bases respectively, with 21 bases between them. In DNA, the CDR3 is TGCGCCAGCGGATACCCCGGGACAAGAGATTATGGCTACACCTTC. Translating it yields CASGYPGTRDYGYTF.

The chain combines TRBV2 with TRBJ2-1; possible D gene TRBD2, 5 bases. The CDR3 consists of 14 residues. From germline, CDR1 is SNHLY and CDR2 FYNNEI. Trimming removed 7 bases at V and 4 bases at J, with 14 bases between. CDR3 nucleotides: TGTGCCAGCATAAGGGAGTCCCAATACAATGAGCAGTTCTTC. Translation: CASIRESQYNEQFF.

The gene calls are TRBV5-1 and TRBJ2-1; 8 nucleotides match TRBD2. CDR3 length: 18 residues. Germline V CDR1 and CDR2: SGHRS, YFSETQ. The junction had 8 bases not matched to a gene; V was cut back by 0 bases and J by 0 bases. The CDR3 region is CASSLGTTSGSSYNEQFF. CDR3 nucleotides: TGCGCCAGCAGCTTGGGCACTACTAGCGGCAGCTCCTACAATGAGCAGTTCTTC.

The chain recombines TRBV28 with TRBJ1-2; possibly TRBD1 for D (5 bases). Trimming stripped 5 bases from V and 4 bases from J, with 17 bases between. The CDR3 is 15 amino acids. CDR1 is MDHEN, CDR2 SYDVKM, per germline. CDR3 DNA: TGTGCCAGCAGTCCACCGGGACGGAAGATCTATGGCTACACCTTC. Translation: CASSPPGRKIYGYTF.

V is TRBV19 and J is TRBJ2-1, with 9 bases fitting TRBD1. Germline V lookup: CDR1 LNHDA, CDR2 SQIVND (reference sequence). The CDR3 length is 13 residues. The trim removed 5 bases at V and 7 bases at J, leaving 3 bases unmatched. CDR3 loop: CASSSQGANEQFF. CDR3 sequence (DNA): TGTGCCAGTAGTTCACAGGGGGCGAATGAGCAGTTCTTC.

The V gene is TRBV4-2, the J gene TRBJ2-7; 7 bases match TRBD2. The trim removed 0 bases at V and 2 bases at J, leaving 1 base unmatched. Germline lookup yields CDR1 LGHNA and CDR2 YNFKEQ. The CDR3 is 14 amino acids. CDR3 nucleotide sequence: TGTGCCAGCAGCCAAGATGGGGGGGCCTACGAGCAGTACTTC. Amino acid sequence: CASSQDGGAYEQYF.

V gene TRBV11-2 combines with J gene TRBJ2-7; D is possibly TRBD1 or TRBD2 (5 bases each). Germline V CDR1 and CDR2: SGHAT, FQNNGV. V dropped 3 bases and J dropped 8 bases, with 14 bases sitting between them. CDR3 length: 13 amino acids. CDR3 in amino acids: CASSFGTSSQQYF. Written as DNA, the CDR3 is TGTGCCAGCAGCTTCGGGACCAGCTCGCAGCAGTACTTC.

Points on this clone: Distinct nucleotide sequences in the sample also encode this CDR3. As DNA, the CDR3 is TGCGCCAGCAGCTTAGGACAGACCACAGATACGCAGTATTTT. Translating it yields CASSLGQTTDTQYF. The gene calls are TRBV5-1 and TRBJ2-3, with TRBD1 as a possible D gene (6 bases). V was pared by 2 bases and J by 2 bases, with 9 bases between. Per the germline V gene, CDR1 is SGHRS and CDR2 is YFSETQ. The CDR3 consists of 14 residues.

V and J are TRBV4-2 and TRBJ2-5, with 9 bases identical to TRBD2. The J call may be mistaken, given a closer DNA end match to TRBJ2-7. This CDR3 is 14 amino acids long. Germline CDR1 reads LGHNA; CDR2 reads YNFKEQ. CDR3 protein: CASSPGLASYEQYF. CDR3 DNA: TGTGCCAGCAGCCCGGGACTAGCCTCCTACGAGCAGTACTTC.

The chain is built from TRBV5-1 and TRBJ2-3; TRBD1 is a possible D gene (6 bases). CDR3 size: 13 residues. Germline V gene sequence: CDR1 SGHRS, CDR2 YFSETQ. V was trimmed by 5 bases and J by 6 bases, leaving 13 bases between them. The CDR3 coding sequence is TGCGCCAGCAGGTTAGGGGGTAGGGATACGCAGTATTTT. It codes for CASRLGGRDTQYF.

This chain uses TRBV28 with TRBJ1-5, with unresolved D. This CDR3 spans 12 amino acids. Germline CDR1 reads MDHEN; CDR2 reads SYDVKM. V was shortened by 10 bases and J by 4 bases, with 11 bases between the two germline ends. The CDR3 DNA is TGTGCCACCTCCCGGGTGAATCAGCCCCAGCATTTT. The encoded protein is CATSRVNQPQHF.

As to this clone: The sample has other DNA sequences that encode this CDR3 too. V usage is TRBV7-9 and J usage is TRBJ1-1; D possibly corresponds to TRBD1 (5 bases). The CDR3 contains 14 residues. From germline, CDR1 is SEHNR and CDR2 FQNEAQ (reference sequence). V lost 1 base, J lost 7 bases, and 13 bases lay in between. The chain's CDR3 is CASSLGGGGGEAFF. CDR3 nucleotides: TGTGCCAGCAGCTTAGGGGGCGGTGGGGGTGAAGCTTTCTTT. The whole variable domain, filled in from reference TRBV7-9 and TRBJ1-1, reads DTGVSQNPRHKITKRGQNVTFRCDPISEHNRLYWYRQTLGQGPEFLTYFQNEAQLEKSRLLSDRFSAERPKGSFSTLEIQRTEQGDSAMYLCASSLGGGGGEAFFGQGTRLTVV.

The chain joins TRBV7-9 to TRBJ2-1; a possible D gene is TRBD1 (5 bases). Per the germline V gene, CDR1 is SEHNR and CDR2 is FQNEAQ (reference sequence). The CDR3 length is 15 residues. V lost 2 bases and J lost 6, with 14 bases in between. CDR3 coding DNA: TGTGCCAGCAGCTTACTCTCAGGGTCTGCCAATGAGCAGTTCTTC. Residues: CASSLLSGSANEQFF. Full variable domain (outside the CDR3, taken from reference TRBV7-9 and TRBJ2-1): DTGVSQNPRHKITKRGQNVTFRCDPISEHNRLYWYRQTLGQGPEFLTYFQNEAQLEKSRLLSDRFSAERPKGSFSTLEIQRTEQGDSAMYLCASSLLSGSANEQFFGPGTRLTVL.

The chain links TRBV5-6 to TRBJ1-1, with 7 bases aligning to TRBD1. Per the germline V gene, CDR1 is SGHDT and CDR2 is YYEEEE. The CDR3 is 15 residues long. V shed 4 bases, J shed 2 bases, and the junction held 8 bases outside the gene matches. The CDR3 reads CASSLMGQLNTEAFF. The CDR3 coding sequence is TGTGCCAGCAGCCTCATGGGACAGTTAAACACTGAAGCTTTCTTT.

This chain links TRBV6-5 with TRBJ2-7, with 7 bases that match TRBD1. The ends lost 5 bases at V and 5 bases at J; junction bases unmatched: 9. The germline gives CDR1 MNHEY, CDR2 SVGAGI. The CDR3 is 14 residues long. CDR3 region: CASSQSGQADEQYF. As DNA, the CDR3 is TGTGCCAGCAGTCAAAGCGGACAGGCGGACGAGCAGTACTTC.

This clone was found once. The rearrangement uses TRBV9 and TRBJ2-1, with unresolved D. There are 11 residues in the CDR3. Trimming removed 3 bases at V and 5 bases at J, with 3 bases between. CDR1 and CDR2 (germline): SGDLS, YYNGEE. In DNA form, the CDR3 reads TGTGCCAGCAGCGCCCACAATGAGCAGTTCTTC. As protein: CASSAHNEQFF.

Comment on this clone: This clone may be a read error of a much larger clone one base away. V gene TRBV5-1 combines with J gene TRBJ2-3; a possible D gene is TRBD2 (5 bases). The CDR3 totals 14 residues. Germline loops: CDR1 SGHRS, CDR2 YFSETQ. CDR3 loop: CASSLGGYTDAQYF. Written as DNA, the CDR3 is TGCGCCAGCAGCTTGGGAGGGTACACAGATGCGCAGTATTTT. The full variable domain, with the rest looked up from reference TRBV5-1 and TRBJ2-3, is KAGVTQTPRYLIKTRGQQVTLSCSPISGHRSVSWYQQTPGQGLQFLFEYFSETQRNKGNFPGRFSGRQFSNSRSEMNVSTLELGDSALYLCASSLGGYTDAQYFGPGTRLTVL.

This chain uses TRBV9 with TRBJ1-2, with D uncertain. This CDR3 is 13 amino acids long. V lost 0 bases and J 5 bases, leaving 8 bases between the germline ends. Germline CDR1 is SGDLS and CDR2 is YYNGEE. The CDR3 bases are TGTGCCAGCAGCGTAGTAAGTGGGTATGGCTACACCTTC. Amino acid sequence: CASSVVSGYGYTF.

The rearrangement uses TRBV27 and TRBJ1-5; possibly TRBD1 for D (6 bases). This CDR3 has 15 residues. Germline CDR1 reads MNHEY; CDR2 reads SMNVEV (reference sequence). Trimming removed 4 bases from V and 0 bases from J, with 10 bases in between. The CDR3 nucleotides read TGTGCCAGCAGTTCCTACAGGGATAGCAATCAGCCCCAGCATTTT. This gives the protein CASSSYRDSNQPQHF.

The genes are TRBV6-1 and TRBJ1-2, with TRBD1 matching 7 bases. This CDR3 has 14 amino acids. Germline CDR1 MNHNS, CDR2 SASEGT. The V and J ends lost 7 bases and 8 bases, in that order; junction bases with no gene match: 13. The CDR3 sequence is CASKLLPTGEGYTF. CDR3 DNA sequence: TGTGCCAGCAAACTCCTCCCTACAGGGGAGGGCTACACCTTC.

The chain employs TRBV5-4 and TRBJ1-1; D unclear. The CDR3 totals 11 residues. CDR1 and CDR2 from the germline V gene are SGHNT and YYREEE (reference sequence). V was cut by 1 base and J by 2 bases, with 0 bases left in between. The CDR3 here is CASSLNTEAFF. The CDR3 bases are TGTGCCAGCAGCTTGAACACTGAAGCTTTCTTT.

The gene calls are TRBV18 and TRBJ2-2; D is perhaps TRBD2 (6 bases). V was pared by 0 bases and J by 3 bases, with 11 bases between. This CDR3 is 16 amino acids long. The germline V gene encodes CDR1 KGHSH and CDR2 LQKENI. The CDR3: CASSPPSGVDTGELFF. CDR3 DNA: TGTGCCAGCTCACCACCGTCGGGGGTTGACACCGGGGAGCTGTTTTTT. The full variable domain, completed using reference TRBV18 and TRBJ2-2, is NAGVMQNPRHLVRRRGQEARLRCSPMKGHSHVYWYRQLPEEGLKFMVYLQKENIIDESGMPKERFSAEFPKEGPSILRIQQVVRGDSAAYFCASSPPSGVDTGELFFGEGSRLTVL.

V and J are TRBV5-6 and TRBJ2-5; D is uncertain. V was cut by 5 bases and J by 5 bases, with 19 bases left in between. The CDR3 has 15 amino acids. CDR1 and CDR2 from the germline V gene are SGHDT and YYEEEE. The CDR3: CASSRPRLKMETQYF. CDR3 nucleotides: TGTGCCAGCAGTCGCCCACGGTTGAAGATGGAGACCCAGTACTTC.